This T cell receptor beta chain appears in the sequencing data of a study of T cell responses to AZD1222 COVID-19 vaccine. This CDR3 region has 15 residues. Germline V lookup: CDR1 SGHNT, CDR2 YYREEE (reference sequence). V was clipped by 4 bases and J by 3 bases; unmatched bases: 9. The study, taken as a whole, reports: It was only after the peak T cell response that any repertoires were sampled. A reported finding is that nearly half of spike-specific TCRs target unmutated variant regions. Spike-specific TCR breadth and depth rose after two AZD1222 doses.

Assay: immunoSEQ multiplex PCR; the TCRdb copy retains only in-frame clones and omits some. The sample yields some 100,000 clones, approximately 91% seen once. Notes on this clone: As yet, its antigen is unknown.

The chain couples TRBV5-4 to TRBJ1-2; TRBD1 matches at 7 bases. This TCR derives from an adult in good health. Sequences were derived from peripheral blood, sampled on day 0 of AZD1222 vaccination. CDR3 protein: CASSTRIQGDYGYTF. The DNA of the CDR3 is TGTGCCAGCAGCACCCGAATTCAGGGGGACTATGGCTACACCTTC.